This record looks at one T cell receptor beta chain sequence and its context. Antigen unknown. The ends were cut back, 0 bases at V and 8 bases at J, with 5 bases in the middle. The CDR3 is made up of 13 amino acids. Germline V gives CDR1 MNHEY, CDR2 SMNVEV (reference sequence). This record belongs to a study of vaccination and CD4 T cells after COVID-19. Turning to the study itself: From HCoV-229E, HCoV-OC43, HCoV-NL63 and SARS-CoV-2, overlapping spike peptides were used to stimulate the cells.

The Oncomine TCR Beta short-read assay sequenced DNA from cultured CD4+ T cells. Genomic DNA was drawn out of CD4+ T cells grown in culture. One entry per CDR3 protein, called by TCRdb with MiXCR from the PCR reads. Among 20,000 to 25,000 distinct CDR3 sequences listed, 38% were seen once. Noted treatment: roughly 11-day PBMC culture with coronavirus spike peptide pools or control peptides (ViraFEST assay). Healthy volunteers who received the vaccine had not previously caught SARS-CoV-2, negative nucleocapsid antibody results before and after vaccination showed. Study-level results: Median SARS-CoV-2-reactive clonotype numbers went up from about 20 to 38, but not significantly.

The specimen comprised CD4+ T cells from blood, cultured in vitro, sampled before SARS-CoV-2 vaccination. The rearrangement uses TRBV27 and TRBJ1-6, with D unclear. The source is a human donor who received a COVID-19 vaccine. CDR3 DNA sequence: TGTGCCAGCAGTTTATCCTGGGATTCACCCCTCCACTTT. This gives the protein CASSLSWDSPLHF.